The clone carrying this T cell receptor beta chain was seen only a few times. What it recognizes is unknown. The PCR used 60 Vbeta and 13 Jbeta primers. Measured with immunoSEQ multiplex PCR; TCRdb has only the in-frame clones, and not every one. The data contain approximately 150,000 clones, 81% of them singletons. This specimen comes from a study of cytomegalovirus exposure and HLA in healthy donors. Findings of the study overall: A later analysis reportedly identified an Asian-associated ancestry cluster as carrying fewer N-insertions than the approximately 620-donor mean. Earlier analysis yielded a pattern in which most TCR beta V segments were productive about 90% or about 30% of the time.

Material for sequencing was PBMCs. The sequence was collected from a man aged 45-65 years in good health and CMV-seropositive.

CDR3 residues: CASSLTGKREETQYF. CDR3 coding DNA: TGCGCCAGCAGCTTAACCGGGAAAAGGGAGGAGACCCAGTACTTC. This chain connects TRBV5-1 to TRBJ2-5, with D possibly being TRBD2 (5 bases). The germline V gene has CDR1 SGHRS and CDR2 YFSETQ. Trimming removed 2 bases at V and 5 bases at J, with 16 bases between. This CDR3 is 15 amino acids long.